This T cell receptor (beta chain) derives from a study of Ad26.COV2.S vaccination and SARS-CoV-2 variants. Study conclusions and caveats: Spike-specific responses of CD8+ and CD4+ T cells were reported to display substantial breadth after vaccination.

The ends were cut back, 3 bases at V and 12 bases at J, with 21 bases in the middle. Germline CDR1 is DFQATT and CDR2 is SNEGSKA (reference sequence). The CDR3 sequence is 14 residues long. Treatment denoted: around 19 received Ad26.COV2.S at low or high dose, single or two shots; about 5 received placebo; per-sample allocation not given. Sampling took place 63 days after the first vaccine or placebo injection. With respect to this clone: Antigen specificity is unknown.

Libraries were prepared by immunoSEQ multiplex PCR; TCRdb keeps only in-frame clonotypes and omits some of them. The table shows about 350,000 clones, with around 88% occurring only once. The material was peripheral blood, obtained in a trial of Ad26.COV2.S vaccine versus placebo. The genes are TRBV20-1 and TRBJ2-1; weak D call: TRBD2 (6 bases). The TCR comes from a person between 18 and 65 years old who received the Ad26.COV2.S COVID-19 vaccine or a placebo. The CDR3 spells CSASLQRVAPRQFF. DNA for the CDR3: TGCAGTGCTAGTCTCCAGCGGGTGGCGCCGCGGCAGTTCTTC.